Each of the 18 T cell receptor beta chains below was sequenced from the same sample in a study of naive and memory T cell subsets. RNA was extracted from under 3 ml of whole blood of healthy adults. Reverse transcription of blood and skin TCR RNA was primed at alpha and beta constant regions. TCRdb re-called the 5' RACE reads with MiXCR, one entry per CDR3 protein. The sample holds about 20,000 distinct CDR3 sequences, around 4.2% seen once. Receptors originate from a male donor in good health.

The table lists this clonotype with many counts. The J gene is TRBJ2-7, the V gene TRBV15; 8 bases line up with TRBD1. The CDR3 has 13 amino acids. J gave up 6 bases and V 1 base, and 2 bases lay outside the gene matches. From germline, CDR1 is LNHNV and CDR2 YYDKDF (reference sequence). The chain's CDR3 is CATSRAGGGEQYF. The CDR3 DNA follows: TGTGCCACCAGCAGAGCAGGGGGCGGCGAGCAGTACTTC.

This clonotype was detected ten times or more. The chain has TRBV5-6 and TRBJ2-1, with TRBD1 matching 7 bases. CDR1 and CDR2 from the germline V gene are SGHDT and YYEEEE. This CDR3 has 17 amino acids. V shed 1 base and J 5 bases; nucleotides not matched to a gene: 12. The CDR3, as DNA: TGTGCCAGCAGCTTGACGATAGGGGGCCTGCCTAACAATGAGCAGTTCTTC. Translation: CASSLTIGGLPNNEQFF.

Many counts were recorded for this clonotype. This chain connects TRBV7-2 to TRBJ2-7, with D possibly being TRBD1 or TRBD2 (6 bases each). The CDR3 extends over 19 amino acids. Per germline, CDR1 SGHTA and CDR2 FQGNSA. Trimming took off 2 bases at V and 2 bases at J, with 25 bases between the two ends. The CDR3 protein is CASSLRSMVGGRIPYEQYF. For the CDR3, the DNA is TGTGCCAGCAGCTTAAGGTCTATGGTCGGGGGCAGGATCCCCTACGAGCAGTACTTC.

This clonotype was found many times. The rearrangement links TRBV10-2 to TRBJ2-3; TRBD2 matches at 8 bases. The CDR3 runs 16 residues. Germline V CDR1 and CDR2: WSHSY, SAAADI. J lost 4 bases, V lost 2 bases, and 8 bases had no gene match. The CDR3 protein is CASSEGAGGLADTQYF. Written as DNA, the CDR3 is TGCGCCAGCAGTGAGGGGGCGGGGGGCCTCGCAGATACGCAGTATTTT.

In this sample, this clonotype turned up many times. This chain links TRBV5-8 with TRBJ2-3; D perhaps matches TRBD2 (6 bases). Trimming pared 1 base from V and 0 bases from J, leaving 12 bases between. CDR1 and CDR2 from the germline V gene are SGHTS and YDEGEE. This CDR3 contains 16 residues. This CDR3 reads CASSLPRGISTDTQYF. In nucleotides, the CDR3 is TGTGCCAGCAGCTTGCCTCGGGGGATAAGCACAGATACGCAGTATTTT.

This clonotype was detected ten times or more. The rearrangement uses TRBV7-9 and TRBJ2-2, with 8 bases identical to TRBD2. The CDR3 runs to 14 residues. Germline loops: CDR1 SEHNR, CDR2 FQNEAQ (reference sequence). Trimming at V came to 8 bases and at J to 1 base, leaving 3 bases not matched to a gene. The CDR3 region is CASRLAGNTGELFF. CDR3 bases: TGTGCCAGCCGGCTAGCGGGGAACACCGGGGAGCTGTTTTTT.

This chain connects TRBV28 to TRBJ2-3; 8 bases agree with TRBD2. V lost 6 bases, J lost 0 bases, and 11 bases stayed unmatched. There are 17 residues in the CDR3. Germline CDR1 reads MDHEN; CDR2 reads SYDVKM. CDR3 bases: TGTGCCAGCAGCTCCGCCCGGGGGGGACTTAGCACAGATACGCAGTATTTT. It yields the protein CASSSARGGLSTDTQYF.

This clonotype was detected once. A much larger clone lies a single base off, so this may be a read error. The J gene is TRBJ2-1, the V gene TRBV5-1; 9 nucleotides line up with TRBD1. CDR3 size: 15 residues. Germline V gene data show CDR1 as SGHRS and CDR2 as YFSETQ. CDR3 DNA sequence: TGCGCCAGCGGCCCCGGGACAGGGTACTACAATGGGCAGTTCTTC. Its protein product is CASGPGTGYYNGQFF.

This clonotype was recorded a few times. A much larger clone differs by one base, so this may be a read error. V is TRBV25-1 and J is TRBJ2-7, with 8 positions matching TRBD2. Germline CDR1 MGHDK, CDR2 SYGVNS. The CDR3 consists of 13 residues. With V trimmed by 4 bases and J by 9 bases, 8 bases remained unmatched. The CDR3, as DNA: TGTGCCAGCAGTGTAGCGGGGAGTTGGGTGCAGTACTTC. This codes for CASSVAGSWVQYF.

This clonotype was seen repeatedly, ten times or more. The V and J genes are TRBV7-2 and TRBJ2-3; 7 bases are shared with TRBD2. The CDR3 totals 17 residues. Germline trimming cut 1 base from V and 0 bases from J; bases unmatched to any gene: 7. In germline, CDR1 is SGHTA, CDR2 FQGNSA. The CDR3 here is CASSLGLAAASTDTQYF. The CDR3 coding sequence is TGTGCCAGCAGCTTAGGGCTAGCGGCCGCTAGCACAGATACGCAGTATTTT.

This clonotype was seen ten or more times. V usage is TRBV6-6 and J usage is TRBJ2-7; the match to TRBD1 covers 8 bases. This CDR3 comprises 15 residues. Per germline, CDR1 MNHNY and CDR2 SVGAGI (reference sequence). Trimming took 7 bases from V and 2 from J; bases not matched to a gene: 10. CDR3 sequence: CASKPGQGLPYEQYF. The DNA of the CDR3 is TGTGCCAGCAAGCCAGGACAGGGCCTGCCCTACGAGCAGTACTTC.

This clonotype was seen at least ten times. The junction departs from the called germline gene at one end, perhaps through a read error. This rearrangement joins TRBV20-1 to TRBJ2-7, with D possibly matching TRBD1 (5 bases). Germline assignment: CDR1 DFQATT and CDR2 SNEGSKA (reference sequence). CDR3 length: 14 residues. The CDR3 sequence is CSAGEQVPPYEQYF. CDR3 sequence (DNA): TGCAGTGCTGGAGAACAGGTGCCACCCTACGAGCAGTACTTC.

This clonotype was seen repeatedly, ten times or more. The CDR3, as DNA: TGTGCCTCCCACCGGGACAGGGACGGGGGGGAGCAGTACTTC. As protein: CASHRDRDGGEQYF. V is TRBV6-5 and J is TRBJ2-7; 9 bases agree with TRBD1. CDR3 size: 14 residues. V lost 11 bases, J lost 7 bases, and 15 bases stayed unmatched. In germline, CDR1 is MNHEY, CDR2 SVGAGI.

This clonotype was observed at least ten times. This chain connects TRBV5-1 to TRBJ2-1; a possible D gene is TRBD2 (6 bases). This CDR3 is 15 amino acids long. Looked up from germline, CDR1 is SGHRS and CDR2 is YFSETQ. Between the trimmed V and J ends, which lost 4 bases and 1 base, there was a span of 12 bases. The CDR3 DNA reads as TGCGCCAGCAGCCGGCCGGAGGGATCCTACAATGAGCAGTTCTTC. Protein product: CASSRPEGSYNEQFF.

Ten or more counts support this clonotype. V gene TRBV19 combines with J gene TRBJ1-1; D unclear. The CDR3 runs 15 residues. Germline V gene sequence: CDR1 LNHDA, CDR2 SQIVND (reference sequence). The ends were cut back, 7 bases at V and 0 bases at J, with 15 bases in the middle. In DNA form, the CDR3 reads TGTGCCAGTATCGATGGGTCCTCCATGAACACTGAAGCTTTCTTT. This gives the protein CASIDGSSMNTEAFF.

This clonotype was seen repeatedly, ten times or more. The V call is TRBV28, the J call TRBJ2-2; 8 bases are a match to TRBD1. Losses at the gene ends were 11 bases for V and 1 base for J; bases not matched to a gene: 6. The CDR3 runs 14 residues. In germline, CDR1 is MDHEN, CDR2 SYDVKM. The CDR3 is CAVSGGLNTGELFF. CDR3 sequence (DNA): TGTGCCGTCTCAGGGGGCCTGAACACCGGGGAGCTGTTTTTT. Variable domain in full (rest from reference TRBV28 and TRBJ2-2): DVKVTQSSRYLVKRTGEKVFLECVQDMDHENMFWYRQDPGLGLRLIYFSYDVKMKEKGDIPEGYSVSREKKERFSLILESASTNQTSMYLCAVSGGLNTGELFFGEGSRLTVL.

This clonotype appeared many times. The genes are TRBV28 and TRBJ2-5; 9 bases agree with TRBD1. The CDR3 runs 15 residues. V lost 6 bases, J lost 0 bases, and 5 bases stayed unmatched. Germline-derived CDR1 and CDR2 are MDHEN and SYDVKM. The CDR3: CASSLRDRDQETQYF. The DNA of the CDR3 is TGTGCCAGCAGCCTCCGGGACAGGGACCAAGAGACCCAGTACTTC.

This clonotype was seen at least ten times. The genes are TRBV12-5 and TRBJ1-5; D is perhaps TRBD1 (6 bases). The ends were cut back, 2 bases at V and 11 bases at J, with 25 bases in the middle. Germline V gives CDR1 LGHNT, CDR2 FRNRAP. The CDR3 spans 17 residues. The DNA of the CDR3 is TGTGCTAGTGGTTTGACCCGAACAGGGCATAGAATCAGTACCCAGCATTTT. Translated, it gives CASGLTRTGHRISTQHF.